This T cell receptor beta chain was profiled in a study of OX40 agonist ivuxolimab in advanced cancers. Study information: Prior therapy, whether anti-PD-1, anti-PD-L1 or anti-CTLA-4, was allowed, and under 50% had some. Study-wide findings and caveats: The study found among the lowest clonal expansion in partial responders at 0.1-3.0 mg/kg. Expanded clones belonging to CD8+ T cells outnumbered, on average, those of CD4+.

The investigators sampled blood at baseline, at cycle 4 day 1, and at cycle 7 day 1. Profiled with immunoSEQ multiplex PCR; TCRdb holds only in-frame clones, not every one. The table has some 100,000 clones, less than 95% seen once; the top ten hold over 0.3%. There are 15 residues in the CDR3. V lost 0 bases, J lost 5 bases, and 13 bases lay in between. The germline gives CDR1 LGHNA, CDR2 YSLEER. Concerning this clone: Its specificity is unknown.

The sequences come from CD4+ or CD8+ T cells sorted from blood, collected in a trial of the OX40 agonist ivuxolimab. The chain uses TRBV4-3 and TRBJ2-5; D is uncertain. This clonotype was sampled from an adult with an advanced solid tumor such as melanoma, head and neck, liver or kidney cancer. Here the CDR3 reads CASSQDSRGGETQYF. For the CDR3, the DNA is TGCGCCAGCAGCCAAGATTCCCGAGGTGGGGAGACCCAGTACTTC.